The 26 T cell receptor beta chains presented below share a single source sample, sequenced in a study of stem cell transplantation in POMP-related autoinflammatory disease. Broader study findings: Unique TRB V-J gene pairings were limited in number in patients with PRAID. Across all analyzed T-cell subsets, patients with PRAID tended toward reduced diversity and increased clonality.

The antigens for these receptors are not known. Measured with immunoSEQ multiplex PCR; TCRdb has only the in-frame clones, and not every one. The data contain about 11,000 clones, approximately 86% of them singletons. The sample here was CD8+ T cells from PBMCs, taken before stem cell transplantation. The receptors derive from a human donor with POMP-related autoinflammation and immune dysregulation (PRAID).

The chain employs TRBV28 and TRBJ2-1; D might be TRBD2 (5 bases). CDR1 MDHEN and CDR2 SYDVKM come from the germline V gene. Trimming shortened V by 3 bases and J by 3 bases, and 9 bases separated the two germline ends. CDR3 length: 14 amino acids. CDR3 residues: CASSFGRDYNEQFF. As DNA, the CDR3 is TGTGCCAGCAGTTTCGGACGGGACTACAATGAGCAGTTCTTC.

A note on this clone: The junction departs from the called germline gene at one end, perhaps through a read error. The V call is TRBV5-6, the J call TRBJ2-7, with D tentatively TRBD1 or TRBD2 (6 bases each). The V gene's germline CDR1 is SGHDT and CDR2 YYEEEE. The CDR3 spans 13 residues. CDR3 DNA: TGTGCCACCAGCGGAGGGGGAAACTACGAGCAGTACTTC. Amino acids: CATSGGGNYEQYF.

This clone appeared a few times. This sequence joins TRBV13 and TRBJ1-1, with D unresolved. Per germline, CDR1 PRHDT and CDR2 FYEKMQ (reference sequence). This CDR3 is built from 11 residues. Trimming took off 0 bases at V and 7 bases at J, with 3 bases between the two ends. The CDR3 region has the DNA TGTGCCAGCAGCTTAGGCGGTGAAGCTTTCTTT. It yields the protein CASSLGGEAFF. Full variable domain (missing parts from reference TRBV13 and TRBJ1-1): AAGVIQSPRHLIKEKRETATLKCYPIPRHDTVYWYQQGPGQDPQFLISFYEKMQSDKGSIPDRFSAQQFSDYHSELNMSSLELGDSALYFCASSLGGEAFFGQGTRLTVV.

This rearrangement joins TRBV12-2 to TRBJ1-1; whether TRBD1, the table's D call, matches the DNA was not checked. TRBV12-2 is a pseudogene segment. The CDR3 consists of 12 residues. CDR3 coding DNA: TGTGCAAGTCGCTTAGATCAGGCTGGGGCTTTCTTT. It encodes CASRLDQAGAFF.

The rearrangement links TRBV7-9 to TRBJ2-1; 8 nucleotides agree with TRBD1. V was clipped by 5 bases and J by 8 bases; unmatched bases: 8. CDR1 is SEHNR, CDR2 FQNEAQ, per germline (reference sequence). The CDR3 runs to 14 residues. This CDR3 reads CASSHPGGRDEQFF. The CDR3 nucleotides read TGTGCCAGCAGCCATCCAGGGGGCCGGGATGAGCAGTTCTTC.

The chain links TRBV9 to TRBJ1-2; D is unclear. This CDR3 is 15 amino acids long. V was clipped by 0 bases and J by 7 bases, with 16 bases between them. Germline V gives CDR1 SGDLS, CDR2 YYNGEE. CDR3 in DNA: TGTGCCAGCAGCGTAGTAGAGGGCCCATTATCTGGCTACACCTTC. Its protein is CASSVVEGPLSGYTF.

This rearrangement joins TRBV19 to TRBJ2-7; possible D gene TRBD1, 5 bases. The CDR3 loop spans 14 amino acids. Germline CDR1 and CDR2: LNHDA and SQIVND (reference sequence). Trimming cost V 1 base and J 2 bases, with 9 bases left between them. As DNA, the CDR3 is TGTGCCAGTAGTATAGCGGCAGGGACCTACGAGCAGTACTTC. Its protein product is CASSIAAGTYEQYF. The whole variable domain, filled in from reference TRBV19 and TRBJ2-7, reads DGGITQSPKYLFRKEGQNVTLSCEQNLNHDAMYWYRQDPGQGLRLIYYSQIVNDFQKGDIAEGYSVSREKKESFPLTVTSAQKNPTAFYLCASSIAAGTYEQYFGPGTRLTVT.

The chain carries TRBV5-6 and TRBJ2-1; D is uncertain. Germline CDR1 SGHDT, CDR2 YYEEEE. Trimming took off 2 bases at V and 8 bases at J, with 8 bases between the two ends. This CDR3 contains 12 residues. The CDR3 spells CASSFGTDEQFF. CDR3 DNA sequence: TGTGCCAGCAGCTTCGGTACGGATGAGCAGTTCTTC.

Comments on this clone: Additional DNA sequences in this sample encode the identical CDR3. The rearrangement joins TRBV11-2 to TRBJ2-3; perhaps TRBD2 as D (5 bases). CDR3 length: 15 residues. The V end was cut by 8 bases, the J end by 2 bases, with 17 bases between. The germline V gene encodes CDR1 SGHAT and CDR2 FQNNGV. As DNA, the CDR3 is TGTGCCAGCCTCCACGGGGTCCAGTTCACAGATACGCAGTATTTT. It codes for CASLHGVQFTDTQYF.

This clone was detected only once. The V call is TRBV10-3, the J call TRBJ2-3; TRBD1 matches at 9 bases. Germline CDR1 reads ENHRY; CDR2 reads SYGVKD. The CDR3 is 16 residues long. Losses at the gene ends were 9 bases for V and 2 bases for J; bases not matched to a gene: 12. The CDR3, as DNA: TGTGCCATTCTCTTTCGGGACAGGGAGGACACAGATACGCAGTATTTT. Amino acids: CAILFRDREDTDTQYF.

CDR3 nucleotide sequence: TGTGCCAGCAACGACCCCAAGGGACGAAGGAATCAGCCCCAGCATTTT. It yields the protein CASNDPKGRRNQPQHF. J is TRBJ1-5 and V is TRBV28; possibly TRBD1 for D (5 bases). V lost 7 bases and J lost 4, with 20 bases in between. CDR3 size: 16 residues. Germline V CDR1 and CDR2: MDHEN, SYDVKM.

The rearrangement uses TRBV6-1 and TRBJ2-7; possibly TRBD1 or TRBD2 for D (5 bases each). V lost 6 bases, J lost 1 base, and 16 bases lay in between. Germline V gene sequence: CDR1 MNHNS, CDR2 SASEGT. The CDR3 length is 15 residues. CDR3 sequence (DNA): TGTGCCAGCAGACCCCCCCGGGACGCATCCTACGAGCAGTACTTC. This translates into CASRPPRDASYEQYF.

The genes are TRBV28 and TRBJ1-1; 9 nucleotides align to TRBD1. Germline CDR1 is MDHEN and CDR2 is SYDVKM. The CDR3 loop spans 16 amino acids. V dropped 6 bases and J dropped 0; count of bases not matched to a gene: 8. The CDR3 nucleotides are TGTGCCAGCAGCCCCCGGACAGGGGCCATGAACACTGAAGCTTTCTTT. It translates to CASSPRTGAMNTEAFF.

This clone was detected a few times. This chain connects TRBV19 to TRBJ2-7, with TRBD1 as a possible D gene (8 bases). CDR1 is LNHDA and CDR2 is SQIVND in the germline V gene (reference sequence). CDR3 length: 13 residues. The germline V and J ends were trimmed by 6 bases and 6 bases, with 15 bases remaining between them. The CDR3 DNA reads TGTGCCAGTAGCGGGGGGACAGGCGTCGAGCAGTACTTC. Its translation: CASSGGTGVEQYF.

This chain links TRBV9 with TRBJ2-5; D remains unclear. The J call is doubtful: the DNA matches TRBJ2-7 better. The CDR3 is made up of 15 amino acids. The germline V gene has CDR1 SGDLS and CDR2 YYNGEE. Here the CDR3 reads CASSVGADPSYEQYF. The CDR3 region has the DNA TGTGCCAGCAGCGTAGGGGCAGACCCCTCCTACGAGCAGTACTTC.

The chain recombines TRBV5-1 with TRBJ2-1; TRBD1 agrees at 7 bases. The CDR3 contains 15 residues. The J segment lost 0 bases and the V segment lost 4 bases, leaving 4 bases of the junction unmatched. Germline V gene lookup returns CDR1 SGHRS and CDR2 YFSETQ. In DNA, the CDR3 is TGCGCCAGCAGCCCACAGGGGAGCTCCTACAATGAGCAGTTCTTC. This sequence encodes CASSPQGSSYNEQFF.

This chain connects TRBV7-9 to TRBJ2-3; 13 nucleotides agree with TRBD2. CDR3 length: 17 residues. J lost 8 bases, V lost 0 bases, and 8 bases had no gene match. CDR1 is SEHNR and CDR2 is FQNEAQ in the germline V gene (reference sequence). The CDR3 nucleotides are TGTGCCAGCAGCTTAGCCGTACTAGCGGGAGGGCCGGTTACGCAGTATTTT. Residues: CASSLAVLAGGPVTQYF.

The genes are TRBV5-8 and TRBJ1-1; 7 nucleotides match TRBD1. Germline CDR1 and CDR2: SGHTS and YDEGEE. The CDR3 has 13 amino acids. J gave up 4 bases and V 4 bases, and 4 bases lay outside the gene matches. The CDR3, as DNA: TGTGCCAGCAGCCCACAGGGGCCCACTGAAGCTTTCTTT. Translating gives CASSPQGPTEAFF. The full variable domain, in which reference TRBV5-8 and TRBJ1-1 provide the parts outside the CDR3, is EAGVTQSPTHLIKTRGQQATLRCSPISGHTSVYWYQQALGLGLQFLLWYDEGEERNRGNFPPRFSGRQFPNYSSELNVNALELEDSALYLCASSPQGPTEAFFGQGTRLTVV.

The chain carries TRBV30 and TRBJ2-4, with D unclear. Germline loops: CDR1 GTSNPN, CDR2 SVGIG (reference sequence). Trimming pared 7 bases from V and 7 bases from J, leaving 23 bases between. The CDR3 is made up of 15 amino acids. In DNA form, the CDR3 reads TGTGCCTACCACAAATTACTACGGCCGGAGAACATTCAGTACTTC. It encodes CAYHKLLRPENIQYF.

As DNA, the CDR3 is TGTGCCAGCAGCCAAAATCCGAACACTGAAGCTTTCTTT. Translation gives CASSQNPNTEAFF. The V and J genes are TRBV16 and TRBJ1-1, with D unresolved. The CDR3 has 13 residues. V lost 2 bases and J lost 1, with 5 bases in between. CDR1 KGHSY and CDR2 FQNENV come from the germline V gene.

A single count supports this clone. The J gene is TRBJ2-5, the V gene TRBV7-2; 9 bases align to TRBD1. This CDR3 contains 15 residues. The germline V gene encodes CDR1 SGHTA and CDR2 FQGNSA. Losses at the gene ends were 3 bases for V and 4 bases for J; bases not matched to a gene: 6. CDR3 DNA: TGTGCCAGCAGCTTTGGGGACAGGGAAGTAGAGACCCAGTACTTC. Translated: CASSFGDREVETQYF.

This clone is a singleton in its sample. The chain uses TRBV19 and TRBJ2-1; D remains unclear. This CDR3 contains 11 residues. The V end was cut by 4 bases, the J end by 9 bases, with 7 bases between. Germline V CDR1 and CDR2: LNHDA, SQIVND (reference sequence). CDR3 region: CASSTSREQFF. CDR3 in DNA: TGTGCCAGTAGTACATCTCGTGAGCAGTTCTTC.

The CDR3 DNA sequence: TGTGCCAGCACCCCCCCGGGCCCGGGTGGGGCAGAGACCCAGTACTTC. It specifies CASTPPGPGGAETQYF. V gene TRBV27 combines with J gene TRBJ2-5; weak D call: TRBD1 (5 bases). Germline-derived CDR1 and CDR2 are MNHEY and SMNVEV (reference sequence). The ends were cut back, 7 bases at V and 4 bases at J, with 22 bases in the middle. The CDR3 is made up of 16 amino acids.

The chain carries TRBV19 and TRBJ2-6; possible D gene TRBD1, 6 bases. Trimming left V 3 bases short and J 0 bases short, with 12 bases between. Germline V gene lookup returns CDR1 LNHDA and CDR2 SQIVND (reference sequence). The CDR3 is made up of 17 amino acids. CDR3 nucleotide sequence: TGTGCCAGTAGTATCCCAACAGGGAACTCTGGGGCCAACGTCCTGACTTTC. Its translation: CASSIPTGNSGANVLTF.

V gene TRBV28 combines with J gene TRBJ1-4; a weak D match, TRBD1 (5 bases). Germline V lookup: CDR1 MDHEN, CDR2 SYDVKM. The CDR3 extends over 14 amino acids. V lost 6 bases, J lost 4 bases, and 12 bases lay in between. The CDR3 region is CASRRQKLNEKLFF. CDR3 sequence (DNA): TGTGCCAGCAGAAGACAGAAGCTTAATGAAAAACTGTTTTTT.

V and J are TRBV6-1 and TRBJ2-6; D is uncertain. The CDR3 consists of 19 residues. Trimming took off 4 bases at V and 0 bases at J, with 19 bases between the two ends. Germline lookup yields CDR1 MNHNS and CDR2 SASEGT. The CDR3 reads CASSVFVEDDSSGANVLTF. DNA of the CDR3: TGTGCCAGCAGTGTATTCGTAGAAGACGACTCCTCTGGGGCCAACGTCCTGACTTTC.